The next 7 T cell receptor beta chains were all read from a single sample in a study of T cell responses to AZD1222 COVID-19 vaccine. Generated by immunoSEQ multiplex PCR, the TCRdb table keeps only in-frame clones and is missing some. This table has about 110,000 clones, 94% appearing once. This sample comprised peripheral blood, obtained 28 days after the second AZD1222 dose. These receptors were obtained from an adult who received the AZD1222 COVID-19 vaccine.

The chain combines TRBV30 with TRBJ2-2; 7 nucleotides line up with TRBD1. CDR1 is GTSNPN and CDR2 is SVGIG in the germline V gene (reference sequence). The CDR3 spans 13 residues. Trimming cost V 3 bases and J 6 bases; bases outside gene matches: 4. The DNA for the CDR3 is TGTGCCTGGAGCGGGACAGTTTCCGGGGAGCTGTTTTTT. Translation gives CAWSGTVSGELFF.

The gene calls are TRBV29-1 and TRBJ1-2; the D gene is possibly TRBD1 (6 bases). CDR1 and CDR2 (germline): SQVTM, ANQGSEA. Trimming removed 4 bases at V and 14 bases at J, with 11 bases between. The CDR3 totals 9 residues. In DNA form, the CDR3 reads TGCAGCGTTGGCGACAGGAAGACCTTC. It translates to CSVGDRKTF.

V gene TRBV5-5 combines with J gene TRBJ1-6, with 8 positions matching TRBD1. The ends lost 4 bases at V and 9 bases at J; junction bases unmatched: 6. This CDR3 is 14 amino acids long. CDR1 is SGHKS and CDR2 is YYEKEE in the germline V gene (reference sequence). The CDR3 nucleotides read TGTGCCAGCAGCCCAGGGACAGGAGGTTCACCCCTCCACTTT. It specifies CASSPGTGGSPLHF.

This clone was observed a single time. V usage is TRBV6-5 and J usage is TRBJ1-1; D might be TRBD1 (5 bases). From germline, CDR1 is MNHEY and CDR2 SVGAGI. The CDR3 is made up of 14 amino acids. V lost 3 bases and J lost 6, with 14 bases in between. Here the CDR3 reads CASSYTARGPEAFF. The CDR3 nucleotides read TGTGCCAGCAGTTATACCGCCCGGGGCCCTGAAGCTTTCTTT.

V usage is TRBV5-6 and J usage is TRBJ1-2, with a tentative D call TRBD1 (5 bases). The CDR3 sequence is 13 residues long. Per germline, CDR1 SGHDT and CDR2 YYEEEE. Trimming cost V 0 bases and J 8 bases, with 11 bases left between them. The CDR3 coding sequence is TGTGCCAGCAGCTTGGACAGGATAAGGGGCTACACCTTC. It yields the protein CASSLDRIRGYTF.

This chain joins TRBV19 and TRBJ1-5; a possible D gene is TRBD1 (5 bases). Germline CDR1 LNHDA, CDR2 SQIVND (reference sequence). V lost 7 bases and J 3 bases, leaving 16 bases between the germline ends. The CDR3 has 15 residues. CDR3 DNA: TGTGCCAGTACCCTATTCGACAGCCTCAATCAGCCCCAGCATTTT. This sequence encodes CASTLFDSLNQPQHF.

The chain links TRBV4-1 to TRBJ2-3, with a tentative D call TRBD1 (6 bases). CDR1 MGHRA and CDR2 YSYEKL come from the germline V gene. The CDR3 has 14 residues. Trimming removed 2 bases at V and 4 bases at J, with 10 bases between. CDR3 amino acids: CASSQLEGADTQYF. The DNA for the CDR3 is TGCGCCAGCAGCCAACTAGAGGGGGCAGATACGCAGTATTTT.